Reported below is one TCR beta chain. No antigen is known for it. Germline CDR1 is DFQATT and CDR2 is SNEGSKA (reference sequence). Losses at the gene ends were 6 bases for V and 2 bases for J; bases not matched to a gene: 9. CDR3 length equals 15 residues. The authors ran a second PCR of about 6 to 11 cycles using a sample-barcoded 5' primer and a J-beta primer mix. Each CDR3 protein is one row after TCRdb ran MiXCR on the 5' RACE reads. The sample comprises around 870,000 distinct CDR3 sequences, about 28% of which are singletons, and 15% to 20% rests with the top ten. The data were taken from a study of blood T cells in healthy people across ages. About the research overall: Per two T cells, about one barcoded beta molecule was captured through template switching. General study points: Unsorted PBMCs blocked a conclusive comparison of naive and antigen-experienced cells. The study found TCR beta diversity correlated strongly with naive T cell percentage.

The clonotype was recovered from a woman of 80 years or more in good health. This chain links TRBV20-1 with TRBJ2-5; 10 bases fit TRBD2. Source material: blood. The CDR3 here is CSAVGELAGQETQYF. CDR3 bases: TGCAGTGCCGTAGGGGAACTAGCGGGACAAGAGACCCAGTACTTC.